What follows describes a single TCR beta chain. Its antigen is not known. Repertoires were generated with immunoSEQ multiplex PCR, while TCRdb's copy carries only in-frame clones and drops some. Here the sample spans 350,000 to 400,000 clones, 80% to 90% being singletons. This sample is drawn from a study of Ad26.COV2.S vaccination and SARS-CoV-2 variants. Study details: Administration of Ad26.COV2.S was intramuscular, either once or twice 56 days apart.

This CDR3 is 16 amino acids long. The germline CDR1 and CDR2 sequences are SGHNT and YYREEE (reference sequence). The V gene end was trimmed by 3 bases and the J gene end by 3 bases; junction bases not matched to a gene: 5. Study results and limitations: Reports say spike-specific CD8+ and CD4+ T cell responses covered substantial breadth after vaccination.

The sample's treatment: approximately 18 received Ad26.COV2.S at low or high dose, single or two shots; roughly five received placebo; per-sample allocation not given. Each sample was drawn 63 days after the first injection (of vaccine or placebo). Donation was by an adult aged 18-55 years who was in Boston. The clonotype was recovered from a person between 18 and 65 years old who received the Ad26.COV2.S COVID-19 vaccine or a placebo. The chain is built from TRBV5-4 and TRBJ2-1; TRBD2 agrees at 11 bases. Source: peripheral blood, taken in a trial of Ad26.COV2.S vaccine versus placebo. CDR3 in DNA: TGTGCCAGCAGCTCCCCGGGACTAGCGGTCTACAATGAGCAGTTCTTC. Amino acid sequence: CASSSPGLAVYNEQFF. The whole variable domain, remainder taken from reference TRBV5-4 and TRBJ2-1, is ETGVTQSPTHLIKTRGQQVTLRCSSQSGHNTVSWYQQALGQGPQFIFQYYREEENGRGNFPPRFSGLQFPNYSSELNVNALELDDSALYLCASSSPGLAVYNEQFFGPGTRLTVL.